Sequencing of this T cell receptor (beta chain) was carried out in a study of CDR3 diversity in severe acne. In regard to this clonotype: One end of the junction does not line up with germline, which may come from a read error.

MiXCR was run by TCRdb on the PCR reads, yielding one entry per CDR3 protein. The sample shows more than 70,000 distinct CDR3 sequences, 45% to 55% of them seen only once. CDR3 size: 20 residues. The germline CDR1 and CDR2 sequences are SGHRS and YFSETQ. The source of this sequence is a male donor in good health, serving as a control. This chain links TRBV5-1 with TRBJ2-5, with 15 bases lining up with TRBD2. The sequenced material came from blood. For the CDR3, the DNA is TGCGCCAGCAGCAAGGGGAAGAACAAATCGGGACTAGCGGGAGGAGAGGCCCAGTACTTC. Residues: CASSKGKNKSGLAGGEAQYF.